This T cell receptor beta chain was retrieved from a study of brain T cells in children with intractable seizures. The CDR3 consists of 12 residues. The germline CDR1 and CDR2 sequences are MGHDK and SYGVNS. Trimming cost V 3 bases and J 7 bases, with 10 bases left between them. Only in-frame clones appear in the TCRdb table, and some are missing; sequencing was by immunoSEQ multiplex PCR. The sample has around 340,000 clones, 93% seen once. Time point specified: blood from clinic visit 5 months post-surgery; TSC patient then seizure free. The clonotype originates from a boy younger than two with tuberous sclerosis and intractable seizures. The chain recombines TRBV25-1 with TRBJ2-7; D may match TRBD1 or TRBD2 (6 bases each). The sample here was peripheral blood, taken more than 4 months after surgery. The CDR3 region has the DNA TGTGCCAGCAGTGATCAGGGGAGGGAGCAGTACTTC. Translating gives CASSDQGREQYF.